The 7 T cell receptor beta chains given below trace back to one sample, sequenced in a study of cytomegalovirus exposure and HLA in healthy donors. It was with 60 Vbeta and 13 Jbeta primers that the PCR ran. Profiling relied on immunoSEQ multiplex PCR, and the TCRdb table lists in-frame clones only, not all of them. The sample consists of more than 100,000 clones, nearly 80% of them appearing once. Sample: PBMCs. These receptors originate from a male donor in good health and CMV-seronegative.

J is TRBJ2-7 and V is TRBV4-1; 9 bases map to TRBD1. This CDR3 is 19 amino acids long. V lost 0 bases and J lost 7; bases outside the gene matches: 19. The germline gives CDR1 MGHRA, CDR2 YSYEKL. In nucleotides, the CDR3 is TGCGCCAGCAGCCAAGATTCGGTCGACAGGGGGACCTTACCCTGGGAGCAGTACTTC. Protein sequence: CASSQDSVDRGTLPWEQYF.

CDR3 nucleotide sequence: TGCGCCAGCAGTGAGATGGCAGGGGAAGACTCCTACGAGCAGTACTTC. This codes for CASSEMAGEDSYEQYF. The rearrangement links TRBV10-2 to TRBJ2-5; tentatively, D is TRBD1 (6 bases). TRBJ2-7 explains the end of the DNA better; the J call may be wrong. The CDR3 length is 16 residues. The germline V gene encodes CDR1 WSHSY and CDR2 SAAADI.

The chain couples TRBV5-1 to TRBJ1-2, with D perhaps matching TRBD1 (6 bases). The length of the CDR3 is 13 residues. Trimming removed 3 bases at V and 7 bases at J, with 13 bases between. Germline V gene lookup returns CDR1 SGHRS and CDR2 YFSETQ. CDR3 region: CASSSQGNGGYTF. The CDR3 DNA reads as TGCGCCAGCAGCTCCCAGGGGAACGGTGGCTACACCTTC.

The chain joins TRBV7-9 to TRBJ2-7; TRBD1 aligns across 10 bases. The germline V gene has CDR1 SEHNR and CDR2 FQNEAQ (reference sequence). This CDR3 comprises 15 residues. J gave up 0 bases and V 5 bases, and 4 bases lay outside the gene matches. CDR3 DNA: TGTGCCAGCAGCCTTGGACAGGGGGACTCCTACGAGCAGTACTTC. Translation: CASSLGQGDSYEQYF.

The chain recombines TRBV9 with TRBJ1-3; TRBD1 matches 7 bases. The CDR3 consists of 15 residues. V trimming: 3 bases; J trimming: 0 bases; junction bases outside the gene matches: 3. Germline V gene data show CDR1 as SGDLS and CDR2 as YYNGEE. The CDR3 sequence is CASSAGTASGNTIYF. CDR3 coding DNA: TGTGCCAGCAGCGCGGGGACAGCCTCTGGAAACACCATATATTTT.

This chain links TRBV7-6 with TRBJ2-7, with D perhaps matching TRBD1 (5 bases). The V end was cut by 2 bases, the J end by 0 bases, with 8 bases between. This CDR3 comprises 14 residues. Looked up from germline, CDR1 is SGHVS and CDR2 is FNYEAQ. DNA of the CDR3: TGTGCCAGCAGCTTAAAACAGGACTCCTACGAGCAGTACTTC. The encoded protein is CASSLKQDSYEQYF.

This clone was observed a handful of times. The genes are TRBV7-9 and TRBJ2-2; TRBD2 might be the D (5 bases). The V end lost 4 bases, the J end lost 0 bases, and 6 bases lay between the germline ends. Looked up from germline, CDR1 is SEHNR and CDR2 is FQNEAQ (reference sequence). CDR3 size: 14 residues. The CDR3, as DNA: TGTGCCAGCAGCTCCGGGACGAACACCGGGGAGCTGTTTTTT. Amino acid sequence: CASSSGTNTGELFF.